These 26 T cell receptor beta chains came from one sample sequenced in a study of blood T cell repertoires in COVID-19. Measured with immunoSEQ multiplex PCR; TCRdb has only the in-frame clones, and not every one. Here the sample spans about 240,000 clones, approximately 90% being singletons. What was sequenced was PBMCs or T cells enriched from blood (not recorded which). The receptors come from a young woman who had recovered from COVID-19.

This rearrangement joins TRBV29-1 to TRBJ2-3; D is uncertain. CDR1 and CDR2 (germline): SQVTM, ANQGSEA. CDR3 length: 13 amino acids. Trimming cost V 3 bases and J 2 bases, with 9 bases left between them. The CDR3 region has the DNA TGCAGCGTTGAGAGGTCTTACACAGATACGCAGTATTTT. Encoded protein: CSVERSYTDTQYF.

The chain employs TRBV9 and TRBJ2-5; D is possibly TRBD1 (6 bases). Germline values: CDR1 SGDLS, CDR2 YYNGEE. The CDR3 runs to 13 residues. With 0 bases removed from V and 4 bases from J, the gap between germline ends came to 7 bases. CDR3 amino acids: CASSVVGGETQYF. The DNA of the CDR3 is TGTGCCAGCAGCGTAGTAGGGGGAGAGACCCAGTACTTC.

This clone was seen only once. V usage is TRBV29-1 and J usage is TRBJ2-5, with D perhaps matching TRBD2 (5 bases). Germline CDR1 SQVTM, CDR2 ANQGSEA. Trimming left V 6 bases short and J 4 bases short, with 12 bases between. This CDR3 is built from 12 residues. The CDR3 DNA follows: TGCAGCGTCGAGGGCTTAGGAGAGACCCAGTACTTC. Translated: CSVEGLGETQYF.

This clone has only one observation. The chain carries TRBV7-8 and TRBJ2-1, with TRBD2 identical over 9 bases. The CDR3 has 15 amino acids. CDR1 is SGHVS, CDR2 FQNEAQ, per germline. Losses at the gene ends were 5 bases for V and 3 bases for J; bases not matched to a gene: 5. The CDR3 coding sequence is TGTGCCAGCAGCCAGACTAGCGGATTCTACAATGAGCAGTTCTTC. Its protein product is CASSQTSGFYNEQFF.

This clone has only one observation. The chain couples TRBV7-2 to TRBJ1-5; tentatively, D is TRBD1 (5 bases). Between the trimmed V and J ends, which lost 8 bases and 6 bases, there was a span of 17 bases. This CDR3 is 14 amino acids long. The germline CDR1 and CDR2 sequences are SGHTA and FQGNSA. The CDR3 DNA reads as TGTGCCAGCCGTGGGGGGTCTTTGGGTCAGCCCCAGCATTTT. Residues: CASRGGSLGQPQHF. The full variable domain, its missing parts supplied by reference TRBV7-2 and TRBJ1-5, is GAGVSQSPSNKVTEKGKDVELRCDPISGHTALYWYRQSLGQGLEFLIYFQGNSAPDKSGLPSDRFSAERTGGSVSTLTIQRTQQEDSAVYLCASRGGSLGQPQHFGDGTRLSIL.

The chain couples TRBV7-2 to TRBJ2-1; D is ambiguous. CDR3 length: 17 amino acids. Germline V gene lookup returns CDR1 SGHTA and CDR2 FQGNSA. V lost 7 bases and J lost 2, with 21 bases in between. The CDR3 coding sequence is TGTGCCAGCACCCCCTGGGCCCCGTCGGTGGCCTACAATGAGCAGTTCTTC. It encodes CASTPWAPSVAYNEQFF. Filled out from reference TRBV7-2 and TRBJ2-1, the complete variable domain reads GAGVSQSPSNKVTEKGKDVELRCDPISGHTALYWYRQSLGQGLEFLIYFQGNSAPDKSGLPSDRFSAERTGGSVSTLTIQRTQQEDSAVYLCASTPWAPSVAYNEQFFGPGTRLTVL.

J is TRBJ1-5 and V is TRBV6-5; TRBD1 aligns across 9 bases. CDR1 and CDR2 (germline): MNHEY, SVGAGI. V dropped 6 bases and J dropped 3; count of bases not matched to a gene: 6. The CDR3 runs 15 residues. CDR3: CASSPGQGINQPQHF. The CDR3 nucleotides are TGTGCCAGCAGCCCCGGACAGGGGATCAATCAGCCCCAGCATTTT.

The V gene is TRBV28, the J gene TRBJ2-7; 7 bases fit TRBD2. The length of the CDR3 is 15 residues. J was trimmed by 0 bases and V by 4 bases; bases with no gene match: 6. The germline gives CDR1 MDHEN, CDR2 SYDVKM. Here the CDR3 DNA reads TGTGCCAGCAGTTCACCAGCGGGATCCTCCTACGAGCAGTACTTC. It translates to CASSSPAGSSYEQYF.

The rearrangement uses TRBV5-6 and TRBJ1-2; TRBD1 agrees at 10 bases. The trim removed 0 bases at V and 2 bases at J, leaving 4 bases unmatched. Germline CDR1 reads SGHDT; CDR2 reads YYEEEE. The CDR3 consists of 16 residues. The CDR3 sequence: CASSLVWDRGNYGYTF. CDR3 bases: TGTGCCAGCAGCTTGGTATGGGACAGGGGAAACTATGGCTACACCTTC.

The chain has TRBV19 and TRBJ2-5; possible D gene TRBD1, 6 bases. With 6 bases removed from V and 2 bases from J, the gap between germline ends came to 13 bases. Germline-derived CDR1 and CDR2 are LNHDA and SQIVND (reference sequence). CDR3 length: 14 residues. The chain's CDR3 is CASRKHQGQETQYF. The CDR3 DNA follows: TGTGCCAGTAGAAAACATCAGGGGCAAGAGACCCAGTACTTC.

The rearrangement links TRBV3-1 (or the pseudogene TRBV3-2) to TRBJ1-2, with TRBD1 as a possible D gene (5 bases). Germline CDR1 is LGHDT and CDR2 is YNNKEL (reference sequence). V was trimmed by 5 bases and J by 8 bases, leaving 15 bases between them. The CDR3 runs 13 residues. The CDR3, as DNA: TGTGCCAGCAGCTATCAGGGTATCAACGGCTACACCTTC. Translating it yields CASSYQGINGYTF.

This clone was found a few times. This rearrangement joins TRBV12-3 or TRBV12-4 to TRBJ1-5; D might be TRBD1 (5 bases). The CDR3 runs to 13 residues. V was shortened by 6 bases and J by 4 bases, with 10 bases between the two germline ends. The CDR3 sequence is CASSLTENQPQHF. In DNA form, the CDR3 reads TGTGCCAGCAGCTTGACAGAAAATCAGCCCCAGCATTTT.

This chain uses TRBV20-1 with TRBJ2-1, with 8 bases that match TRBD2. CDR1 is DFQATT and CDR2 is SNEGSKA in the germline V gene (reference sequence). J was trimmed by 7 bases and V by 3 bases; bases with no gene match: 11. CDR3 size: 15 residues. The CDR3 DNA reads as TGCAGTGCTAGTGACCGGGACCCGGGGGGGAATGAGCAGTTCTTC. The encoded protein is CSASDRDPGGNEQFF.

Concerning this clone: The sample has other DNA sequences that encode this CDR3 too. The chain has TRBV30 and TRBJ1-2; 9 positions match TRBD1. This CDR3 comprises 12 residues. CDR1 and CDR2 from the germline V gene are GTSNPN and SVGIG (reference sequence). With 5 bases clipped from V and 5 bases from J, the junction kept 3 bases outside the gene matches. As DNA, the CDR3 is TGTGCCTGGGGGGGACAGGGATATGGCTACACCTTC. Encoded protein: CAWGGQGYGYTF. Based on the CDR3 plus reference TRBV30 and TRBJ1-2, the full variable domain is SQTIHQWPATLVQPVGSPLSLECTVEGTSNPNLYWYRQAAGRGLQLLFYSVGIGQISSEVPQNLSASRPQDRQFILSSKKLLLSDSGFYLCAWGGQGYGYTFGSGTRLTVV.

The chain has TRBV7-2 and TRBJ1-6; 8 nucleotides line up with TRBD1. CDR3 length: 15 residues. V trimming: 3 bases; J trimming: 10 bases; junction bases outside the gene matches: 8. Germline values: CDR1 SGHTA, CDR2 FQGNSA. CDR3 sequence: CASSFGQGSYSPLHF. CDR3 nucleotide sequence: TGTGCCAGCAGCTTCGGACAGGGATCATACTCACCCCTCCACTTT.

The rearrangement links TRBV6-5 to TRBJ1-4, with D tentatively TRBD1 (5 bases). Trimming took off 6 bases at V and 8 bases at J, with 13 bases between the two ends. The germline gives CDR1 MNHEY, CDR2 SVGAGI. The CDR3 contains 13 residues. In DNA form, the CDR3 reads TGTGCCAGCAGAAGGGGCTCGTCGGAAAAACTGTTTTTT. It specifies CASRRGSSEKLFF.

The rearrangement uses TRBV28 and TRBJ1-4; the match to TRBD1 covers 9 bases. Germline V CDR1 and CDR2: MDHEN, SYDVKM. V lost 2 bases, J lost 7 bases, and 5 bases stayed unmatched. The CDR3 totals 15 residues. The CDR3 sequence is CASSLQTGGGEKLFF. Here the CDR3 DNA reads TGTGCCAGCAGTTTACAAACAGGGGGCGGTGAAAAACTGTTTTTT.

The rearrangement uses TRBV30 and TRBJ1-1; 11 nucleotides match TRBD1. J lost 0 bases, V lost 4 bases, and 10 bases had no gene match. This CDR3 region has 17 residues. From germline, CDR1 is GTSNPN and CDR2 SVGIG (reference sequence). DNA of the CDR3: TGTGCCTGGATAAGGACAGGGGGCTACACTATGAACACTGAAGCTTTCTTT. The encoded protein is CAWIRTGGYTMNTEAFF.

The V gene is TRBV5-1, the J gene TRBJ1-5, with TRBD1 as a possible D gene (6 bases). The CDR3 is 15 residues long. Germline V gene lookup returns CDR1 SGHRS and CDR2 YFSETQ. The ends were cut back, 0 bases at V and 7 bases at J, with 14 bases in the middle. The CDR3 bases are TGCGCCAGCAGCTTGGAGGACAGCTTTAAGCAGCCCCAGCATTTT. It yields the protein CASSLEDSFKQPQHF.

The chain links TRBV3-1 (or the pseudogene TRBV3-2) to TRBJ1-2, with TRBD1 identical over 7 bases. Germline CDR1 is LGHDT and CDR2 is YNNKEL (reference sequence). The CDR3 loop spans 14 amino acids. V shed 4 bases and J 11 bases; nucleotides not matched to a gene: 13. The CDR3 coding sequence is TGTGCCAGCAGCCCGGGACAGACATCGGCTTGGTACACCTTC. It codes for CASSPGQTSAWYTF.

The chain links TRBV6-1 to TRBJ1-2, with TRBD1 as a possible D gene (6 bases). V dropped 8 bases and J dropped 4 bases, with 14 bases sitting between them. This CDR3 is built from 13 residues. Germline CDR1 reads MNHNS; CDR2 reads SASEGT. The CDR3 bases are TGTGCCAGCGTCCAGGGGTATTCCTATGGCTACACCTTC. This gives the protein CASVQGYSYGYTF.

This clone appeared a few times. The CDR3 DNA sequence: TGCAGCGTTGGCGGGGGGATCTTGGGCACAGATACGCAGTATTTT. Translated, it gives CSVGGGILGTDTQYF. V usage is TRBV29-1 and J usage is TRBJ2-3; 8 nucleotides line up with TRBD2. V was pared by 4 bases and J by 1 base, with 7 bases of the junction left unmatched. Germline values: CDR1 SQVTM, CDR2 ANQGSEA. The CDR3 has 15 amino acids.

The genes are TRBV19 and TRBJ1-3; D unresolved. This CDR3 has 15 amino acids. Germline values: CDR1 LNHDA, CDR2 SQIVND (reference sequence). V lost 6 bases, J lost 0 bases, and 12 bases lay in between. CDR3 DNA sequence: TGTGCCAGTAGACTTATTCATGACTCTGGAAACACCATATATTTT. This translates into CASRLIHDSGNTIYF.

J is TRBJ1-1 and V is TRBV7-9; TRBD1 is a possible D gene (5 bases). CDR3 length equals 16 residues. CDR1 SEHNR and CDR2 FQNEAQ come from the germline V gene (reference sequence). With 1 base removed from V and 3 bases from J, the gap between germline ends came to 15 bases. The CDR3 spells CASSLDWQGSYTEAFF. In DNA, the CDR3 is TGTGCCAGCAGCTTAGACTGGCAGGGATCTTACACTGAAGCTTTCTTT.

The chain is built from TRBV2 and TRBJ2-7; D is undetermined. With 7 bases removed from V and 3 bases from J, the gap between germline ends came to 13 bases. Germline V gene sequence: CDR1 SNHLY, CDR2 FYNNEI. This CDR3 is built from 13 residues. CDR3 region: CASNPLLNYEQYF. Written as DNA, the CDR3 is TGTGCCAGCAACCCTTTACTAAACTACGAGCAGTACTTC.

This chain links TRBV4-3 with TRBJ2-2; 8 bases map to TRBD1. V shed 4 bases, J shed 5 bases, and the junction held 9 bases outside the gene matches. The CDR3 has 16 residues. Germline V gene data show CDR1 as LGHNA and CDR2 as YSLEER. CDR3 sequence: CASSLRQGPHTGELFF. The CDR3 DNA is TGCGCCAGCAGCCTACGACAGGGGCCGCATACCGGGGAGCTGTTTTTT.